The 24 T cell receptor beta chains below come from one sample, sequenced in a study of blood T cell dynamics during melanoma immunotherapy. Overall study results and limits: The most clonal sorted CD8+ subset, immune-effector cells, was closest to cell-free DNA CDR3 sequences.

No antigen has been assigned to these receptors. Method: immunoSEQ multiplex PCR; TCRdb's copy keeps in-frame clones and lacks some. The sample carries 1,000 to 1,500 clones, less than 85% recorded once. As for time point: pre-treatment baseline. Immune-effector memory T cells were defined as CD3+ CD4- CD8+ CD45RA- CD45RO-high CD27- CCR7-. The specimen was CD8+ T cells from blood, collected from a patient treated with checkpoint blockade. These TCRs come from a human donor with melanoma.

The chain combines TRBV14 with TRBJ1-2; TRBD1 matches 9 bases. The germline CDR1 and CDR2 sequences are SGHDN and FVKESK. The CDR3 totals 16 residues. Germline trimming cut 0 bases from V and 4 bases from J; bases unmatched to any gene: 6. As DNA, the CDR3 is TGTGCCAGCAGCCAAGATGGGACAGGGTCGGTCTATGGCTACACCTTC. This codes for CASSQDGTGSVYGYTF.

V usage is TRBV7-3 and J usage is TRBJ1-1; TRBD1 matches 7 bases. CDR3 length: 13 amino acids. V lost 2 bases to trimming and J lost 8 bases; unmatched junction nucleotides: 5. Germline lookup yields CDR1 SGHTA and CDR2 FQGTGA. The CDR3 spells CASSLSIRGEAFF. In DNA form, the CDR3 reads TGTGCCAGCAGCTTATCGATCAGGGGGGAAGCTTTCTTT.

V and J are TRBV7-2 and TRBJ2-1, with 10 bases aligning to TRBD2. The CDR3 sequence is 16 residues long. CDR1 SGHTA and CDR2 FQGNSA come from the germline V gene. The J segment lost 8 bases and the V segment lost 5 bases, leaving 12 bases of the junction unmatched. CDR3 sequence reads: CASSRRLAGLADEQFF. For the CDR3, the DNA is TGTGCCAGCAGCCGCAGACTAGCGGGTCTAGCAGATGAGCAGTTCTTC.

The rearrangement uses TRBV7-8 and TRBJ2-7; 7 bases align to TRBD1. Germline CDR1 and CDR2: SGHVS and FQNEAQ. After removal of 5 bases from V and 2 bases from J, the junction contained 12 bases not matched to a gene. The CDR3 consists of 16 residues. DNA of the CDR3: TGTGCCAGCAGCCCGGCCCTTACAGGGGCTCCCTACGAGCAGTACTTC. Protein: CASSPALTGAPYEQYF.

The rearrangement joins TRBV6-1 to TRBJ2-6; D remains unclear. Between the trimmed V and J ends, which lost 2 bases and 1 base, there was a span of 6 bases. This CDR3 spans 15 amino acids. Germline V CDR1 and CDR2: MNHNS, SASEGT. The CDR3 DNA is TGTGCCAGCAGTGAATGGAGTTCTGGGGCCAACGTCCTGACTTTC. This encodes CASSEWSSGANVLTF.

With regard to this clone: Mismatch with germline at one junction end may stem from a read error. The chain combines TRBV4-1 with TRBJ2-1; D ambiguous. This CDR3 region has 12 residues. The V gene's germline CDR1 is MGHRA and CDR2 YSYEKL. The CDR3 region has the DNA TGCGCCAGCACCCAAAACTACAATGAGCAGTTCTTC. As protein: CASTQNYNEQFF.

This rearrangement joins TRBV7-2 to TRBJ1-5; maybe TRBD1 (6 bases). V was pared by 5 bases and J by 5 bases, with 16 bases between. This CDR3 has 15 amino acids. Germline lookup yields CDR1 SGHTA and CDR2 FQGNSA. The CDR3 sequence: CASSERGGADQPQHF. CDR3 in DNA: TGTGCCAGCAGCGAGAGGGGGGGGGCGGATCAGCCCCAGCATTTT.

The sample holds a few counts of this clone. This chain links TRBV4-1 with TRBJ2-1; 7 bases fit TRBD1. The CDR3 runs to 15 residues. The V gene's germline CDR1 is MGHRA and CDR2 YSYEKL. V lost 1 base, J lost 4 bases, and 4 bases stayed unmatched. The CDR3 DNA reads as TGCGCCAGCAGCCAAGCACCGGGACAGTACAATGAGCAGTTCTTC. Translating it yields CASSQAPGQYNEQFF.

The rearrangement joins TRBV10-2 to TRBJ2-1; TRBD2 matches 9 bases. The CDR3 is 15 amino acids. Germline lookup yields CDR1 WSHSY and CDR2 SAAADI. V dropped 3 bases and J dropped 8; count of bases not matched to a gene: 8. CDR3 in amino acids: CASSERREGQDEQFF. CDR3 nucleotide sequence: TGCGCCAGCAGTGAAAGGCGGGAGGGCCAGGATGAGCAGTTCTTC.

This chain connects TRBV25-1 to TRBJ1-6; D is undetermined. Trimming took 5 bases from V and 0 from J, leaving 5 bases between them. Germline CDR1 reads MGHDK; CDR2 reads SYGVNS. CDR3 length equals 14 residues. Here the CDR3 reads CASSTSSYNSPLHF. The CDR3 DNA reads TGTGCCAGCAGTACTAGCTCCTATAATTCACCCCTCCACTTT.

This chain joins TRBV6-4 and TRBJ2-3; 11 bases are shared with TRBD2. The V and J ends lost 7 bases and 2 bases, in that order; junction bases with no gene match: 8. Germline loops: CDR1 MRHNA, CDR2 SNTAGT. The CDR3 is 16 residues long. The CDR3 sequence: CASKVTSGDITDTQYF. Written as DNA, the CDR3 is TGTGCCAGCAAGGTGACTAGCGGGGACATCACAGATACGCAGTATTTT.

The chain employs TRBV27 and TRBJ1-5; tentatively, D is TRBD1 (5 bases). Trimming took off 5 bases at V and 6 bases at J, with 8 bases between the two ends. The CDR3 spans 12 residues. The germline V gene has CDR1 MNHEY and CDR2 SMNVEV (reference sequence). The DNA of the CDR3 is TGTGCCAGCAGTAATACAGGTCAGCCCCAGCATTTT. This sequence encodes CASSNTGQPQHF.

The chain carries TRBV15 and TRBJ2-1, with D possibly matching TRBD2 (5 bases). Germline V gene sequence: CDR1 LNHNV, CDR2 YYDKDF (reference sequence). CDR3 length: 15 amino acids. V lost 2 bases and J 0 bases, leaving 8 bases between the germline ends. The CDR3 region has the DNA TGTGCCACCAGCAGAAGCGGTAGCTCCTACAATGAGCAGTTCTTC. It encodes CATSRSGSSYNEQFF.

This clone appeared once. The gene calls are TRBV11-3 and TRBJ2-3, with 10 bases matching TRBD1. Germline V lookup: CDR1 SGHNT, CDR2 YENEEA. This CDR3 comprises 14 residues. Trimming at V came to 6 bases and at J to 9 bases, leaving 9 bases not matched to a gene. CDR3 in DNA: TGTGCCAGCAGTTCCGGGACAGGGGACCGGACGCAGTATTTT. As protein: CASSSGTGDRTQYF.

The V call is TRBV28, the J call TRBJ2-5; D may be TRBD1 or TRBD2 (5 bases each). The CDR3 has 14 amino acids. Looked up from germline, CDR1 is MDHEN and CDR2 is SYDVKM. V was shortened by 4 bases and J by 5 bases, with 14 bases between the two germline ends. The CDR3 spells CASSSSSEGETQYF. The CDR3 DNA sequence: TGTGCCAGCAGTTCAAGCTCCGAGGGGGAGACCCAGTACTTC. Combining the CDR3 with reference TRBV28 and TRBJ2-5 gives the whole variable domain DVKVTQSSRYLVKRTGEKVFLECVQDMDHENMFWYRQDPGLGLRLIYFSYDVKMKEKGDIPEGYSVSREKKERFSLILESASTNQTSMYLCASSSSSEGETQYFGPGTRLLVL.

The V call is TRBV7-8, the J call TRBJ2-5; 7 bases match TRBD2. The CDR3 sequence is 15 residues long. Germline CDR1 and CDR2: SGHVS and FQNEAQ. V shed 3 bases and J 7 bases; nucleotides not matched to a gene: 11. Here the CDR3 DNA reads TGTGCCAGCAGCTTTTCATTTGCGGGAGAGGGGACCCAGTACTTC. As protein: CASSFSFAGEGTQYF.

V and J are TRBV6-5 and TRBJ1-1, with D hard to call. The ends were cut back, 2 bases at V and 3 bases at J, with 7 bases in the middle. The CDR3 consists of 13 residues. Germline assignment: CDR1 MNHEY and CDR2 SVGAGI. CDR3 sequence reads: CASSYIGYTEAFF. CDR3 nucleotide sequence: TGTGCCAGCAGTTACATAGGATACACTGAAGCTTTCTTT.

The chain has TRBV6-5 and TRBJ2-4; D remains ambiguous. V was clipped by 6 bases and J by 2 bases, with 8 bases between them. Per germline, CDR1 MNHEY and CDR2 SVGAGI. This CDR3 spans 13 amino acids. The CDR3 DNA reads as TGTGCCAGCAGCCCGGAGTCCAAAAACATTCAGTACTTC. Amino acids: CASSPESKNIQYF.

The CDR3 spells CASRGTGKAKNIQYF. CDR3 nucleotide sequence: TGTGCCAGCAGAGGGACAGGGAAGGCCAAAAACATTCAGTACTTC. The V call is TRBV2, the J call TRBJ2-4; 9 nucleotides match TRBD1. With V trimmed by 6 bases and J by 1 base, 4 bases remained unmatched. Germline V gene data show CDR1 as SNHLY and CDR2 as FYNNEI. This CDR3 comprises 15 residues.

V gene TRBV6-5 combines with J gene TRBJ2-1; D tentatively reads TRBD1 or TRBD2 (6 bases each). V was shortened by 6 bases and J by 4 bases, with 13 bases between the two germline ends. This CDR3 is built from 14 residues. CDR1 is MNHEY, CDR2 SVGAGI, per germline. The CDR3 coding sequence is TGTGCCAGCAGACGGGGGCCAGCATACAATGAGCAGTTCTTC. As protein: CASRRGPAYNEQFF.

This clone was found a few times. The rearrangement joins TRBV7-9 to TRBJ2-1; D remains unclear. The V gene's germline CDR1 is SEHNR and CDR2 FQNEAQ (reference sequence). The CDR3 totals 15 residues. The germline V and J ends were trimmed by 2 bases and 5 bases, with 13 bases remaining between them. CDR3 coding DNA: TGTGCCAGCAGCTTAACGGTAGCTGGGGACAATGAGCAGTTCTTC. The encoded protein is CASSLTVAGDNEQFF.

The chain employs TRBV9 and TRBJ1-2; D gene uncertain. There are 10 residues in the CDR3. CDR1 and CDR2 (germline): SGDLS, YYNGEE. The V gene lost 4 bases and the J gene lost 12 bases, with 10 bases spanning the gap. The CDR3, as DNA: TGTGCCAGCAGCCCCCGACTTGACACCTTC. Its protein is CASSPRLDTF.

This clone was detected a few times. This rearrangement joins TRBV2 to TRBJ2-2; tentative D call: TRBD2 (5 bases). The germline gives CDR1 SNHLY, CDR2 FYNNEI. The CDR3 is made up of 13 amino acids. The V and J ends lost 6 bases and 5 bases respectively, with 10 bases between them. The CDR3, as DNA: TGTGCCAGCAGCCCAACTAGGACCGGGGAGCTGTTTTTT. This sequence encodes CASSPTRTGELFF.

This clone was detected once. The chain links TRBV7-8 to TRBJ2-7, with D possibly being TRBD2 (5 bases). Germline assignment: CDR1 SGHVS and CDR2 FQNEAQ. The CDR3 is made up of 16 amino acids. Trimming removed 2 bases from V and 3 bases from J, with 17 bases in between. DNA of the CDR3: TGTGCCAGCAGCTTAACGTCTAGCTTCCCGAACTACGAGCAGTACTTC. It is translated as CASSLTSSFPNYEQYF. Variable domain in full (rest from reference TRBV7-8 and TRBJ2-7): GAGVSQSPRYKVAKRGQDVALRCDPISGHVSLFWYQQALGQGPEFLTYFQNEAQLDKSGLPSDRFFAERPEGSVSTLKIQRTQQEDSAVYLCASSLTSSFPNYEQYFGPGTRLTVT.